This T cell receptor beta chain was sequenced during a study of Graves' ophthalmopathy and Graves' hyperthyroidism. About the research overall: Investigators collected peripheral blood at initial diagnosis, before any treatment was given.

This CDR3 is built from 15 residues. Per the germline V gene, CDR1 is SEHNR and CDR2 is FQNEAQ (reference sequence). The junction had 6 bases not matched to a gene; V was cut back by 1 base and J by 3 bases. As the template, RNA transcripts were used to amplify TCR beta CDR3 regions. Following a first-round RT-PCR that used HTBI primers, a second-round multiplex PCR was carried out. In TCRdb, the multiplex PCR reads were re-called with MiXCR into one record per CDR3 protein. The repertoire holds 650,000 to 900,000 distinct CDR3 sequences, with 40% as singletons. Excluded: other autoimmune disease, uncontrolled infection, pregnancy or lactation. The PBMCs originated from around 9.7 ml of fresh peripheral blood. Study results and caveats: Most thyroid clonotypes expanded beyond 0.001 frequency were also found in blood.

This clonotype was counted between two and nine times. Its antigen is still unknown. The clonotype comes from an adult man with Graves' ophthalmopathy. The rearrangement uses TRBV7-9 and TRBJ2-7, with 7 bases lining up with TRBD2. Sequencing was carried out using peripheral blood. CDR3 in amino acids: CASSLVPSGSYEQYF. CDR3 nucleotides: TGTGCCAGCAGCTTAGTGCCTAGCGGAAGCTACGAGCAGTACTTC.